The present T cell receptor beta chain was sequenced within a study of metastatic and nonmetastatic thyroid tumors (dated by TCRdb to about 2020). As for the study more broadly: The researchers compared repertoires between peripheral blood samples and tumor or nodule tissue samples from patients with malignant or benign thyroid disease. What the work shows at the level of the full study, not this receptor alone: In both blood and tumor samples, malignant tumors were reported to have significantly higher TCR beta diversity than benign nodules.

V ends up 2 bases short and J 1 base short, with an unmatched junction base count of 2. The CDR3 runs 15 amino acids, cysteine and phenylalanine included. The read is trimmed to its CDR3 DNA, 45 bases read in frame from base 1. From the germline V gene (reference sequence), CDR1 is LGHDT and CDR2 is YNNKEL. The library was made by PCR. Sequencing was carried out with an Illumina HiSeq 4000. High-throughput sequencing was used to profile the TCR beta-chain CDR3 region of each patient. The paper's data handling went like this. The researchers built a classifier to tell apart papillary thyroid cancer patients with distant metastasis, based on CDR3 differences among clinicopathological groups. To measure repertoire diversity the researchers used the Shannon index, while the Morisita-Horn index served to gauge how similar the tumor and blood repertoires were. The public reads were reprocessed in TCRdb via fastp at Q25 and MiXCR, keeping in-frame beta chains. In this record, the V and J calls reflect TCRdb's handling and not the investigators' own analysis. The sample contains around 29,000 clones, more than 20% of them found a single time. In total, the top ten clones hold around two fifths of the sample.

Before undergoing thyroid surgery, none of the patients had been given any kind of treatment. Patient clinical samples collected from about 2012 to 2018 were retrospectively analysed using T-cell receptor beta sequencing. This clone was found a few times. What antigen it recognizes has not been identified. No base qualities exist here, and no much larger clone lies one base off it. The source material was blood. The rearrangement combines TRBV3-1 with TRBJ2-3, with 8 bases in between that match TRBD2. The TCR comes from a female donor with papillary thyroid cancer or a benign thyroid nodule (not recorded which). Some clones in this sample may be carry-over from other donors' samples. The CDR3 reads CASSQPGLGTDTQYF. The base sequence is TGTGCCAGCAGCCAACCGGGACTAGGCACAGATACGCAGTATTTT.